The entry that follows covers one T cell receptor (beta chain) sequence. A far larger clone is one nucleotide away, so this likely arose from a read error. The sample originates from a study of shared clonotypes between healthy human individuals. Germline V CDR1 and CDR2: GTSNPN, SVGIG (reference sequence). The CDR3 loop spans 13 amino acids. Only in-frame clones appear in the TCRdb table, and some are missing; sequencing was by immunoSEQ multiplex PCR. The sample consists of about 450,000 clones, about 85% of them appearing once. Sequenced: PBMCs. The J gene is TRBJ1-4, the V gene TRBV30, with no clear D. The TCR originated in a woman aged 40 to 50 in good health. Some clones in this sample may be carry-over from other donors' samples. CDR3 DNA sequence: TGTGCCTGGAGTGTAAACAGCAACGAAAAACTGGTTTTT. Translated: CAWSVNSNEKLVF.